This T cell receptor (beta chain) was observed in a study of T-cell reconstitution after alpha-beta-depleted transplantation in children. General observations from the study: In some patients, recipient T cells and intrathymic progenitors surviving conditioning explained high day-60 diversity. Hyperexpanded clones declined; after one year, newly produced T cells mostly supplied diversity. In patients about two months after transplant, alpha-beta T cells reportedly arose from several hundred expanded graft clones.

Trimming shortened V by 4 bases and J by 1 base, and 7 bases separated the two germline ends. From germline, CDR1 is SNHLY and CDR2 FYNNEI. The CDR3 runs to 13 residues. Unique molecular identifiers featured in how the TCRbeta library was prepared. TCRdb reprocessed the PCR reads via MiXCR and lists one record per CDR3 protein. The data hold 300,000 to 350,000 distinct CDR3 sequences, with approximately 23% observed a single time. With respect to this clonotype: The target antigen is unknown.

This receptor was identified in a male patient aged 5 to 17 who had a stem cell transplant for acute lymphoblastic leukemia, so the T cells may come from the graft donor. The chain combines TRBV2 with TRBJ1-2; D not resolved. Here the sequenced sample was PBMCs, mostly from graft donor cells, taken 180 days after TCRalphabeta/CD19-depleted stem cell transplant. DNA for the CDR3: TGTGCCAGCAGTGTGGGCATTAACTATGGCTACACCTTC. It yields the protein CASSVGINYGYTF.